This is a list of T cell receptor beta chains from one sample in a study of blood T cell repertoires in COVID-19. Here immunoSEQ multiplex PCR was the method, and the copy in TCRdb shows in-frame clones only, minus some. The profile shows some 360,000 clones, almost 90% of them singletons. The sample comprised PBMCs or T cells enriched from blood (not recorded which). The receptors derive from a woman between 25 and 40 years old who had been exposed to COVID-19. CDR3s include the opening cysteine and the closing phenylalanine or tryptophan. D genes are given only for firm matches. Some rows have no size entry. The others give once, few or many, or a class for an expanded clone.

.	TRBD2	TRBJ2-5	TRBV6-5	CASSYEGGSRWGTQYF	TGTGCCAGCAGTTATGAGGGCGGGAGCCGTTGGGGGACCCAGTACTTC
.	TRBD2	TRBJ2-7	TRBV29-1	CSVSPSGSIISYEQYF	TGCAGCGTTTCTCCTAGCGGGAGCATTATATCCTACGAGCAGTACTTC
once	.	TRBJ2-7	TRBV27	CASSITGGAYEQYF	TGTGCCAGCAGTATTACAGGGGGGGCCTACGAGCAGTACTTC
.	.	TRBJ2-5	TRBV15	CATSRALKETQYF	TGTGCCACCAGCAGAGCCCTAAAAGAGACCCAGTACTTC
.	TRBD2	TRBJ2-1	TRBV6-2/TRBV6-3	CASSDHGLAGGEQFF	TGTGCCAGCAGTGACCACGGACTAGCGGGAGGAGAGCAGTTCTTC
.	TRBD2	TRBJ2-1	TRBV27	CASSPLAGGDNEQFF	TGTGCCAGCAGCCCACTAGCGGGAGGGGACAATGAGCAGTTCTTC
few	.	TRBJ1-2	TRBV5-6	CASRTWTGDYGYTF	TGTGCCAGCAGAACTTGGACGGGGGACTATGGCTACACCTTC
.	TRBD2	TRBJ2-1	TRBV28	CASSLSRLAGGGHYYNEQFF	TGTGCCAGCAGTTTATCGAGACTAGCGGGTGGGGGGCACTACTACAATGAGCAGTTCTTC
.	.	TRBJ1-5	TRBV19	CASSSPWAVMNQPQHF	TGTGCCAGTAGCTCCCCTTGGGCAGTAATGAATCAACCCCAGCATTTT
.	.	TRBJ1-3	TRBV19	CASSKGAGWTGNTIYF	TGTGCCAGTAGTAAAGGGGCAGGGTGGACTGGAAACACCATATATTTT
.	TRBD2	TRBJ2-7	TRBV7-9	CASSPTSGIYEQYF	TGTGCCAGCAGCCCCACTAGCGGGATCTACGAGCAGTACTTC
.	TRBD1	TRBJ1-4	TRBV4-1	CASSQDTQGAQIEKLFF	TGCGCCAGCAGCCAAGATACCCAGGGGGCGCAAATTGAAAAACTGTTTTTT
.	.	TRBJ1-6	TRBV6-5	CASSWDIHNHNSPLHF	TGTGCCAGCAGTTGGGACATTCACAACCATAATTCACCCCTCCACTTT
.	TRBD2	TRBJ2-2	TRBV28	CASSLYGGGVGTGELFF	TGTGCCAGCAGTTTATACGGGGGAGGGGTCGGCACCGGGGAGCTGTTTTTT
.	TRBD2	TRBJ2-1	TRBV11-3	CASSYLGLAGALYNEQFF	TGTGCCAGCAGCTACTTAGGACTAGCGGGAGCGCTTTACAATGAGCAGTTCTTC
.	.	TRBJ2-7	TRBV28	CASNGAGNWYEQYF	TGTGCCAGCAATGGGGCGGGAAACTGGTACGAGCAGTACTTC
.	TRBD2	TRBJ2-7	TRBV28	CASSPPPLAEPYEQYF	TGTGCCAGCAGTCCTCCTCCTCTAGCGGAGCCCTACGAGCAGTACTTC
few	TRBD1	TRBJ1-2	TRBV30	CAWSQDRARGYTF	TGTGCCTGGAGCCAGGACAGGGCGCGGGGCTACACCTTC
.	TRBD2	TRBJ2-5	TRBV4-2	CASSTSGAGPTQETQYF	TGTGCCAGCAGCACGTCCGGAGCGGGACCCACTCAAGAGACCCAGTACTTC
.	.	TRBJ2-3	TRBV30	CAWTHTDTQYF	TGTGCCTGGACCCACACAGATACGCAGTATTTT
.	.	TRBJ2-1	TRBV3-1/TRBV3-2	CASSPDRPYEHNEQFF	TGTGCCAGCAGCCCCGATCGTCCCTATGAACACAATGAGCAGTTCTTC
.	.	TRBJ2-4	TRBV28	CASSLPSEGDIQYF	TGTGCCAGCAGTTTACCCAGTGAGGGGGACATTCAGTACTTC
.	.	TRBJ2-2	TRBV9	CASRRGAGELFF	TGTGCCAGCCGCAGGGGGGCCGGGGAGCTGTTTTTT
.	.	TRBJ1-3	TRBV5-1	CASSLAGNSGNTIYF	TGCGCCAGCAGCTTGGCCGGGAACTCTGGAAACACCATATATTTT
.	TRBD1	TRBJ1-6	TRBV27	CASNAGQGRSPLHF	TGTGCCAGCAACGCGGGACAGGGTCGATCACCCCTCCACTTT
.	.	TRBJ2-1	TRBV24-1	CATSDLGQGLYNEQFF	TGTGCCACCAGTGATTTAGGGCAGGGCCTTTACAATGAGCAGTTCTTC
.	TRBD2	TRBJ2-1	TRBV5-1	CASSLAGGSLHDEQFF	TGCGCCAGCAGCTTGGCCGGCGGGAGTTTGCACGATGAGCAGTTCTTC
.	TRBD2	TRBJ2-3	TRBV6-5	CASRTLAGTDTQYF	TGTGCCAGCAGAACTTTAGCGGGTACAGATACGCAGTATTTT
.	.	TRBJ2-7	TRBV25-1	CASSEGGGKTDYEQYF	TGTGCCAGCAGTGAAGGAGGTGGGAAAACCGACTACGAGCAGTACTTC
.	TRBD2	TRBJ2-1	TRBV5-1	CASSLGTSGNEQFF	TGCGCCAGCAGCTTGGGGACTAGCGGAAATGAGCAGTTCTTC
.	TRBD2	TRBJ2-7	TRBV5-1	CASSLTSGSVYEQYF	TGCGCCAGCAGCTTGACTAGCGGGAGTGTCTACGAGCAGTACTTC
.	.	TRBJ2-7	TRBV28	CASSSGGYEQYF	TGTGCCAGCAGTTCCGGGGGCTACGAGCAGTACTTC
.	.	TRBJ2-2	TRBV29-1	CSVPITGELFF	TGCAGCGTCCCCATCACCGGGGAGCTGTTTTTT
.	TRBD1	TRBJ2-2	TRBV19	CATKDRGNTGELFF	TGTGCCACTAAAGACAGGGGGAACACCGGGGAGCTGTTTTTT
.	.	TRBJ2-1	TRBV19	CASRTGGYNEQFF	TGTGCCAGTAGGACTGGCGGCTACAATGAGCAGTTCTTC
.	TRBD2	TRBJ2-3	TRBV7-3	CASSSYGTSGTDTQYF	TGTGCCAGCAGCTCGTACGGGACTAGCGGGACAGATACGCAGTATTTT
.	.	TRBJ1-1	TRBV10-1	CASSAADSANTEAFF	TGCGCCAGCAGTGCAGCGGACAGCGCGAACACTGAAGCTTTCTTT
once	TRBD1	TRBJ2-7	TRBV18	CASSPGTGSTYEQYF	TGTGCCAGCTCACCTGGGACAGGGTCAACCTACGAGCAGTACTTC
.	.	TRBJ2-3	TRBV7-9	CASSYPINPSTGYTDTQYF	TGTGCCAGCAGCTACCCGATAAACCCCTCCACAGGCTACACAGATACGCAGTATTTT
.	.	TRBJ2-7	TRBV27	CASSSWGLSYEQYF	TGTGCCAGCTCCTCGTGGGGGCTCTCCTACGAGCAGTACTTC
.	.	TRBJ1-5	TRBV2	CASSAGGQPQHF	TGTGCCAGCAGTGCAGGTGGCCAGCCCCAGCATTTT
.	.	TRBJ1-2	TRBV3-1/TRBV3-2	CASSQVPGHLYGYTF	TGTGCCAGCAGCCAAGTCCCGGGACACCTCTATGGCTACACCTTC
.	.	TRBJ2-1	TRBV7-6	CASSPQGGPGDEQFF	TGTGCCAGCAGCCCCCAGGGGGGCCCGGGCGATGAGCAGTTCTTC
.	TRBD2	TRBJ2-1	TRBV9	CASSKRLAGERNEQFF	TGTGCCAGCAGCAAGAGACTAGCGGGAGAACGCAATGAGCAGTTCTTC
.	TRBD1	TRBJ1-1	TRBV10-2	CASTGGATNEAFF	TGCGCCAGCACAGGGGGCGCAACTAATGAGGCTTTCTTT
.	TRBD2	TRBJ2-1	TRBV18	CASSRISGVDNEQFF	TGTGCCAGCTCACGGATTAGCGGGGTTGACAATGAGCAGTTCTTC
once	.	TRBJ2-6	TRBV9	CASSVASVLLLSGANVLTF	TGTGCCAGCAGCGTAGCGTCCGTTTTACTGCTCTCTGGGGCCAACGTCCTGACTTTC
.	.	TRBJ1-6	TRBV12-3/TRBV12-4	CASSFVGDSPLHF	TGTGCCAGCAGTTTTGTCGGGGATTCACCCCTCCACTTT
.	TRBD2	TRBJ2-1	TRBV13	CASRIEAGEGEQFF	TGTGCCAGCAGGATAGAGGCGGGAGAAGGTGAGCAGTTCTTC
.	.	TRBJ2-1	TRBV4-2	CASSQLDSLGYNEQFF	TGTGCCAGCAGCCAACTGGACTCCTTGGGGTACAATGAGCAGTTCTTC
once	TRBD2	TRBJ2-1	TRBV9	CASSVGGFTSGSLEQFF	TGTGCCAGCAGCGTAGGGGGCTTTACTAGCGGGAGCCTTGAGCAGTTCTTC
.	TRBD1	TRBJ2-7	TRBV9	CASSYRGSHEQYF	TGTGCCAGCAGTTACAGGGGAAGTCACGAGCAGTACTTC